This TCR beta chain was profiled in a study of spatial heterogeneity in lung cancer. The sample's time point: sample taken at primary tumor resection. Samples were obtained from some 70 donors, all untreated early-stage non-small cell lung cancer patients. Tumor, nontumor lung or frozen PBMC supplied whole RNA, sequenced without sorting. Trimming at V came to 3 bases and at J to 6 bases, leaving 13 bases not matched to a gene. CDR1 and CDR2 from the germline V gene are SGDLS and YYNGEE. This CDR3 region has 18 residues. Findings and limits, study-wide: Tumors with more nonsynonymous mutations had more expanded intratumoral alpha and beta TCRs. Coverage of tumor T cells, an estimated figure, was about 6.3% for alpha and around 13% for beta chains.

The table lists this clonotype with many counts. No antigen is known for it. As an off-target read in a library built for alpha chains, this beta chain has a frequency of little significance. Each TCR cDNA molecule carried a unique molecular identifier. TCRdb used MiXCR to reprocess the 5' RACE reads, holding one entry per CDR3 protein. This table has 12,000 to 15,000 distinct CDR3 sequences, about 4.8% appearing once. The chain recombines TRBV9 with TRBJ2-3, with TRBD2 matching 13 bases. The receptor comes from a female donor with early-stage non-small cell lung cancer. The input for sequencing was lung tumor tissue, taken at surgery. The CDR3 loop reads CASSEWGTSGGAWDTQYF. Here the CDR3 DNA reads TGTGCCAGCAGCGAATGGGGCACTAGCGGGGGGGCCTGGGATACGCAGTATTTT.